One T cell receptor (beta chain) is described in this entry. Other DNA sequences in this specimen translate into the identical CDR3. Sequenced by immunoSEQ multiplex PCR; TCRdb stores in-frame clones only, minus some. The repertoire consists of about 1 million clones, with approximately 68% occurring once and the leading ten covering around 1.4%. The sample belongs to a study of shared clonotypes between healthy human individuals. This sequence was found in a man aged 18 to 29 in good health. What was sequenced was memory CD4+ T cells sorted from blood. Subset given: CD45RA-negative fraction.

CDR3 residues: CASSIGTTYEQYF. CDR3 nucleotide sequence: TGTGCCAGCAGCATCGGGACTACCTACGAGCAGTACTTC. The chain links TRBV7-9 to TRBJ2-7; 7 nucleotides line up with TRBD2. Germline V gene data show CDR1 as SEHNR and CDR2 as FQNEAQ (reference sequence). V gave up 5 bases and J gave up 2 bases; unmatched junction bases: 3. The CDR3 consists of 13 residues.